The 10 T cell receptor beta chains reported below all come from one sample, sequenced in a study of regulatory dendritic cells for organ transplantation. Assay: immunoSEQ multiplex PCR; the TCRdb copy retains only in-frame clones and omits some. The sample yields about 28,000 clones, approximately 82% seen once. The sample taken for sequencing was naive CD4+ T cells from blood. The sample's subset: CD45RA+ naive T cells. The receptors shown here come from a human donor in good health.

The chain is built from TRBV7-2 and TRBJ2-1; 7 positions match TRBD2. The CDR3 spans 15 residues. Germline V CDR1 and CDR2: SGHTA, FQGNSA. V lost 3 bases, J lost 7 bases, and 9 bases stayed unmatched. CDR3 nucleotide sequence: TGTGCCAGCAGCTTGGGGGGGGGAGGTTGGAATGAGCAGTTCTTC. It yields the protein CASSLGGGGWNEQFF.

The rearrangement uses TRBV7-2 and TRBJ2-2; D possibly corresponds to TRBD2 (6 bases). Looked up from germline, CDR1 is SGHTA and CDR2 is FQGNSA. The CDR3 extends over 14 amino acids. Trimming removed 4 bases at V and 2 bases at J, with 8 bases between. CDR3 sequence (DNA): TGTGCCAGCAGCTCGGGACTCAACACCGGGGAGCTGTTTTTT. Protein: CASSSGLNTGELFF.

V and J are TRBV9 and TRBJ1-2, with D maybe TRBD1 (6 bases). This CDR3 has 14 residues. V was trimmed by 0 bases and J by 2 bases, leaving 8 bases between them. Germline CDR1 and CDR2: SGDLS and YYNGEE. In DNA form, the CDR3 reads TGTGCCAGCAGCGTAGACAGGGCCAACTATGGCTACACCTTC. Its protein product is CASSVDRANYGYTF.

Here the CDR3 reads CAREKGETQYF. In nucleotides, the CDR3 is TGTGCCAGGGAAAAGGGGGAGACCCAGTACTTC. The rearrangement uses TRBV2 and TRBJ2-5, with D maybe TRBD1 (5 bases). V was cut by 9 bases and J by 5 bases, with 10 bases left in between. Germline CDR1 and CDR2: SNHLY and FYNNEI. The CDR3 has 11 amino acids.

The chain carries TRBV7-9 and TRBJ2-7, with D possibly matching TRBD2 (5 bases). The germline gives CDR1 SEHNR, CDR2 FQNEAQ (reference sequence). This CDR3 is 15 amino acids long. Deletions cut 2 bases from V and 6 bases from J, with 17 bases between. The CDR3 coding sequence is TGTGCCAGCAGCTTACAAACGGTCGCGGGCGGCGAGCAGTACTTC. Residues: CASSLQTVAGGEQYF. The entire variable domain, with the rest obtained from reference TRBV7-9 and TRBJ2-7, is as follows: DTGVSQNPRHKITKRGQNVTFRCDPISEHNRLYWYRQTLGQGPEFLTYFQNEAQLEKSRLLSDRFSAERPKGSFSTLEIQRTEQGDSAMYLCASSLQTVAGGEQYFGPGTRLTVT.

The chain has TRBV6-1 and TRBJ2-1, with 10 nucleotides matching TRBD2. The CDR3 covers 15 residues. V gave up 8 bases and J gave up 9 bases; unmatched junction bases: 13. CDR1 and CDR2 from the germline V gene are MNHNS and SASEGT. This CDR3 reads CASPVISVAGGEQFF. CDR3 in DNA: TGTGCCAGCCCGGTCATATCGGTAGCGGGGGGTGAGCAGTTCTTC.

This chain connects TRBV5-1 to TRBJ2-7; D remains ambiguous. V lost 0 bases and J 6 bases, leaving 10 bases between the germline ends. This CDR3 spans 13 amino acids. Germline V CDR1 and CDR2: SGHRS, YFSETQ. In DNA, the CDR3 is TGCGCCAGCAGCTTGGTCCCTCCCCGCGAGCAGTACTTC. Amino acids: CASSLVPPREQYF.

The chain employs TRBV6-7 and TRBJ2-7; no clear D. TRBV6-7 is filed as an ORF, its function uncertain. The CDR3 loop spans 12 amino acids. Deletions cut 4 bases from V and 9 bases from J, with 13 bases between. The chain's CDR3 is CASSSNVGGQYF. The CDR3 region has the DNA TGTGCCAGCAGTTCGAACGTCGGCGGGCAGTACTTC.

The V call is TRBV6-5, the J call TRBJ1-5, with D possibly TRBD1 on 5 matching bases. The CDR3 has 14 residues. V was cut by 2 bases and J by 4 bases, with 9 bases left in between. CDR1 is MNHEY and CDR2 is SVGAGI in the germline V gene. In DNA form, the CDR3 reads TGTGCCAGCAGTTACGCGGGACGGAATCAGCCCCAGCATTTT. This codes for CASSYAGRNQPQHF.

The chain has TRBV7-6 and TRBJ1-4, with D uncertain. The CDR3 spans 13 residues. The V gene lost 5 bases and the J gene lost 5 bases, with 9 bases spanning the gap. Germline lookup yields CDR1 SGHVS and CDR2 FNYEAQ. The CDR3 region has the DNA TGTGCCAGCAGCCCCGGGGAAAATGAAAAACTGTTTTTT. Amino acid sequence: CASSPGENEKLFF.